This TCR beta chain was identified during a study of monozygotic twins with inflammatory bowel disease. To note about this clonotype: What it binds is unknown.

Germline CDR1 reads DFQATT; CDR2 reads SNEGSKA (reference sequence). CDR3 size: 13 residues. Study observations and caveats: IBD-affected twins scored below their healthy co-twins in TCRbeta diversity (inverse Simpson). Healthy twins showed more clonotype sharing with others than IBD patients, especially patients with disease activity.

TCRdb re-called the 5' RACE reads and shows each CDR3 protein once, DNA omitted. The ten most abundant clones cover 2% to 3% of a sample with hundreds of thousands of distinct CDR3 sequences. The chain links TRBV20-1 to TRBJ2-3; TCRdb selects TRBD2, and the lack of DNA leaves this call unchecked. The sequenced sample was blood. This TCR derives from a human donor with ulcerative colitis or Crohn's disease, or a healthy co-twin of an affected twin (not recorded which). The CDR3 loop reads CSASPAGTDTQYF.